One TCR beta chain is described in this entry. This sample is part of a study of blood T cell repertoires in COVID-19. In the study overall: The cDNA or gDNA used as material had been derived from T cells, B-cell-depleted T cells, or PBMCs.

Germline V CDR1 and CDR2: MDHEN, SYDVKM. There are 16 residues in the CDR3. V gave up 6 bases and J gave up 5 bases; unmatched junction bases: 12. Measured with immunoSEQ multiplex PCR; TCRdb has only the in-frame clones, and not every one. The sample shows approximately 260,000 clones, over 75% of them seen only once. The V gene is TRBV28, the J gene TRBJ2-3, with 9 bases fitting TRBD1. What was sequenced was peripheral blood. The origin of this receptor is a human donor in a cohort sampled during active COVID-19. The CDR3 protein is CASRPGQGQAGDTQYF. CDR3 DNA: TGTGCCAGCAGACCGGGACAGGGCCAAGCTGGAGATACGCAGTATTTT.